These 7 T cell receptor beta chains were sequenced from one sample in a study of shared clonotypes between healthy human individuals. TCRdb's table, derived via immunoSEQ multiplex PCR, lists solely in-frame clones and lacks some. The sample yields 2.5 million or so clones, 85% to 95% seen once. Sequencing was performed on naive CD4+ T cells sorted from blood. Subset specified: CD45RA+ positively selected. These TCRs come from a man aged 18 to 29 in good health.

The rearrangement uses TRBV7-2 and TRBJ2-3; maybe TRBD1 (6 bases). V was shortened by 2 bases and J by 2 bases, with 11 bases between the two germline ends. Germline V gives CDR1 SGHTA, CDR2 FQGNSA. The CDR3 runs to 15 residues. CDR3 nucleotides: TGTGCCAGCAGCTTATACAGGGATGCCACAGATACGCAGTATTTT. Its protein is CASSLYRDATDTQYF.

The CDR3 sequence: CASSNRLTGGRYEQYF. CDR3 nucleotides: TGTGCCAGCAGCAATCGGTTGACAGGGGGCCGGTACGAGCAGTACTTC. V gene TRBV9 combines with J gene TRBJ2-7, with TRBD1 matching 10 bases. This CDR3 is 16 amino acids long. V lost 4 bases, J lost 4 bases, and 11 bases stayed unmatched. Germline V gives CDR1 SGDLS, CDR2 YYNGEE. The full variable domain, rest sourced from reference TRBV9 and TRBJ2-7, is DSGVTQTPKHLITATGQRVTLRCSPRSGDLSVYWYQQSLDQGLQFLIQYYNGEERAKGNILERFSAQQFPDLHSELNLSSLELGDSALYFCASSNRLTGGRYEQYFGPGTRLTVT.

The V gene is TRBV18, the J gene TRBJ1-6; 7 bases match TRBD1. J was trimmed by 6 bases and V by 3 bases; bases with no gene match: 5. The CDR3 runs to 15 residues. The germline gives CDR1 KGHSH, CDR2 LQKENI. CDR3 sequence (DNA): TGTGCCAGCTCACCGCAGGGGGTACTTAATTCACCCCTCCACTTT. Translated, it gives CASSPQGVLNSPLHF.

The chain is built from TRBV10-3 and TRBJ1-5; D unclear. Germline CDR1 is ENHRY and CDR2 is SYGVKD. The V gene lost 0 bases and the J gene lost 7 bases, with 16 bases spanning the gap. This CDR3 region has 16 residues. The CDR3 spells CAISESNSVPGQPQHF. As DNA, the CDR3 is TGTGCCATCAGTGAGTCGAACTCAGTGCCCGGACAGCCCCAGCATTTT.

The rearrangement joins TRBV19 to TRBJ2-3, with TRBD2 matching over 9 bases. This CDR3 contains 15 residues. Losses at the gene ends were 3 bases for V and 5 bases for J; bases not matched to a gene: 6. Germline V gene sequence: CDR1 LNHDA, CDR2 SQIVND (reference sequence). The chain's CDR3 is CASSIAGGPGDTQYF. In DNA, the CDR3 is TGTGCCAGTAGTATTGCGGGAGGGCCGGGAGATACGCAGTATTTT.

V is TRBV5-1 and J is TRBJ2-3; possibly TRBD1 for D (6 bases). Germline CDR1 SGHRS, CDR2 YFSETQ. V was cut by 5 bases and J by 2 bases, with 15 bases left in between. The CDR3 has 15 amino acids. The CDR3, as DNA: TGCGCCAGCAGTCAGCACAGGGCCGACACAGATACGCAGTATTTT. It is translated as CASSQHRADTDTQYF. The variable domain in full, with the rest retrieved from reference TRBV5-1 and TRBJ2-3, is KAGVTQTPRYLIKTRGQQVTLSCSPISGHRSVSWYQQTPGQGLQFLFEYFSETQRNKGNFPGRFSGRQFSNSRSEMNVSTLELGDSALYLCASSQHRADTDTQYFGPGTRLTVL.

The chain recombines TRBV5-1 with TRBJ2-7; D may be TRBD2 (5 bases). Germline V gene data show CDR1 as SGHRS and CDR2 as YFSETQ. The CDR3 covers 15 residues. V dropped 5 bases and J dropped 0 bases, with 15 bases sitting between them. The CDR3 DNA is TGCGCCAGCAGGGAGACATACCGGGGCTCCTACGAGCAGTACTTC. This codes for CASRETYRGSYEQYF.